The next 27 T cell receptor beta chains were all read from a single sample in a study of blood T cells in healthy people across ages. Combining a sample-barcoded 5' primer with a J-beta primer mix, a second PCR ran for 7 to 11 cycles. TCRdb re-called the 5' RACE reads through MiXCR, storing one row per CDR3 protein. The sample shows some 900,000 distinct CDR3 sequences, roughly 52% of them seen only once. Input material: blood. The receptor source for this set is a man aged 25 to 40 in good health.

V is TRBV30 and J is TRBJ1-5; D unresolved. Deletions cut 1 base from V and 6 bases from J, with 16 bases between. The CDR3 extends over 15 amino acids. Looked up from germline, CDR1 is GTSNPN and CDR2 is SVGIG (reference sequence). In DNA, the CDR3 is TGTGCCTGGAGTGCGAGAAGGGATGTTGGTCAGCCCCAGCATTTT. The encoded protein is CAWSARRDVGQPQHF.

This chain joins TRBV10-3 and TRBJ1-5, with unresolved D. Trimming cost V 0 bases and J 2 bases, with 11 bases left between them. The CDR3 is 16 residues long. Germline loops: CDR1 ENHRY, CDR2 SYGVKD. The CDR3 spells CAISESRSGGNQPQHF. The CDR3 DNA reads as TGTGCCATCAGTGAGTCCCGGAGCGGGGGCAATCAGCCCCAGCATTTT.

Only a few counts were recorded for this clonotype. V usage is TRBV7-2 and J usage is TRBJ2-5; weak D call: TRBD2 (5 bases). This CDR3 is 15 amino acids long. In germline, CDR1 is SGHTA, CDR2 FQGNSA. Trimming stripped 2 bases from V and 4 bases from J, with 14 bases between. The DNA for the CDR3 is TGTGCCAGCAGCTTATCGCCCAGCGCGGGAGAGACCCAGTACTTC. Translation gives CASSLSPSAGETQYF.

The chain couples TRBV10-3 to TRBJ1-2; 8 bases match TRBD1. V trimming: 7 bases; J trimming: 8 bases; junction bases outside the gene matches: 15. Germline V gives CDR1 ENHRY, CDR2 SYGVKD. The CDR3 extends over 15 amino acids. The DNA of the CDR3 is TGTGCCATCAAAGGGGGAGACAGGGGTGTTCTCGGCTACACCTTC. Translating it yields CAIKGGDRGVLGYTF.

The rearrangement uses TRBV20-1 and TRBJ2-1, with a possible D match to TRBD2 (5 bases). Germline CDR1 is DFQATT and CDR2 is SNEGSKA (reference sequence). V lost 3 bases, J lost 6 bases, and 6 bases lay in between. CDR3 length: 11 amino acids. CDR3 coding DNA: TGCAGTGCTAGGCGGGTCAATGAGCAGTTCTTC. This translates into CSARRVNEQFF.

The table lists this clonotype with many counts. The rearrangement links TRBV29-1 to TRBJ2-1; D not certain. Germline V gene sequence: CDR1 SQVTM, CDR2 ANQGSEA. The CDR3 has 11 amino acids. Trimming removed 5 bases from V and 8 bases from J, with 10 bases in between. The DNA for the CDR3 is TGCAGCGTTCGTCACATCGATGAGCAGTTCTTC. Translation gives CSVRHIDEQFF.

This chain joins TRBV3-1 and TRBJ2-5; 10 bases are shared with TRBD1. The DNA matches TRBJ2-7 better at its end, which makes the J call doubtful. CDR1 is LGHDT, CDR2 YNNKEL, per germline (reference sequence). The CDR3 loop spans 16 amino acids. CDR3: CASSSHRDRGWYEQYF. As DNA, the CDR3 is TGTGCCAGCAGCTCACATCGGGACAGGGGCTGGTACGAGCAGTACTTC.

The chain employs TRBV29-1 and TRBJ2-3; D is tentatively TRBD1 or TRBD2 (5 bases each). Germline loops: CDR1 SQVTM, CDR2 ANQGSEA. The V gene lost 2 bases and the J gene lost 4 bases, with 16 bases spanning the gap. The CDR3 consists of 15 residues. CDR3 loop: CSVESGTVSADTQYF. The CDR3 DNA reads TGCAGCGTTGAATCCGGGACGGTCAGCGCAGATACGCAGTATTTT.

This chain connects TRBV5-1 to TRBJ2-3; 13 positions agree with TRBD2. Trimming removed 4 bases from V and 4 bases from J; junction bases left unmatched: 6. CDR3 size: 16 residues. CDR1 is SGHRS, CDR2 YFSETQ, per germline. CDR3 coding DNA: TGCGCCAGCAGCACCGGACTAGCGGGAGTCTCAGATACGCAGTATTTT. It yields the protein CASSTGLAGVSDTQYF. The complete variable domain, with remaining parts taken from reference TRBV5-1 and TRBJ2-3, reads KAGVTQTPRYLIKTRGQQVTLSCSPISGHRSVSWYQQTPGQGLQFLFEYFSETQRNKGNFPGRFSGRQFSNSRSEMNVSTLELGDSALYLCASSTGLAGVSDTQYFGPGTRLTVL.

This chain links TRBV5-5 with TRBJ1-5; D call uncertain. CDR1 SGHKS and CDR2 YYEKEE come from the germline V gene (reference sequence). This CDR3 comprises 15 residues. Trimming pared 1 base from V and 1 base from J, leaving 9 bases between. The CDR3 protein is CASSLSTRSNQPQHF. Here the CDR3 DNA reads TGTGCCAGCAGCTTGTCCACCAGAAGCAATCAGCCCCAGCATTTT.

This chain connects TRBV12-3 or TRBV12-4 to TRBJ2-5; 15 bases match TRBD2. The assigned J gene may be wrong: the sequence end matches TRBJ2-7 better. This CDR3 contains 19 residues. DNA of the CDR3: TGTGCCAGCACAGGGGGGGGACTAGCGGGAGGATTATCAGGGTACGAGCAGTACTTC. Translation gives CASTGGGLAGGLSGYEQYF.

This clonotype was seen more than once but under ten times. V usage is TRBV20-1 and J usage is TRBJ2-7, with 8 positions matching TRBD2. The ends lost 2 bases at V and 3 bases at J; junction bases unmatched: 6. CDR1 and CDR2 (germline): DFQATT, SNEGSKA (reference sequence). The CDR3 extends over 14 amino acids. The chain's CDR3 is CSARRRGEFYEQYF. DNA for the CDR3: TGCAGTGCTAGACGGCGGGGGGAATTCTACGAGCAGTACTTC.

The rearrangement joins TRBV4-3 to TRBJ2-3, with TRBD1 as a possible D gene (6 bases). The germline V gene encodes CDR1 LGHNA and CDR2 YSLEER. CDR3 length equals 15 residues. V was shortened by 2 bases and J by 3 bases, with 12 bases between the two germline ends. This chain's CDR3 is CASSQFLQGTDTQYF. CDR3 coding DNA: TGCGCCAGCAGCCAATTCCTACAGGGTACAGATACGCAGTATTTT.

This clonotype has a handful of counts. Possible read error: a much larger clone is one base away. The J gene is TRBJ2-7, the V gene TRBV7-2; weak D call: TRBD1 (5 bases). This CDR3 contains 15 residues. Germline CDR1 SGHTA, CDR2 FQGNSA. The V gene lost 5 bases and the J gene lost 0 bases, with 14 bases spanning the gap. CDR3 region: CASSRDSNPSYEQYF. As DNA, the CDR3 is TGTGCCAGCAGCAGAGACAGCAATCCCTCCTACGAGCAGTACTTC.

Concerning this clonotype itself: One end of the junction is discordant with germline, which a read error may explain. V is TRBV15 and J is TRBJ2-7; TRBD2 might be the D (6 bases). The germline CDR1 and CDR2 sequences are LNHNV and YYDKDF (reference sequence). The CDR3 is 14 residues long. The CDR3 loop reads CATNRGTGNNEQYF. The CDR3, as DNA: TGTGCCACCAACAGAGGGACTGGAAACAATGAGCAGTACTTC.

This chain joins TRBV7-9 and TRBJ2-3; D is undetermined. Looked up from germline, CDR1 is SEHNR and CDR2 is FQNEAQ (reference sequence). V gave up 1 base and J gave up 0 bases, with 8 bases separating them. This CDR3 spans 15 amino acids. CDR3 region: CASSLDGGSTDTQYF. As DNA, the CDR3 is TGTGCCAGCAGCTTAGATGGCGGCAGCACAGATACGCAGTATTTT.

This rearrangement joins TRBV20-1 to TRBJ2-5, with D perhaps TRBD2 (5 bases). The CDR3 covers 14 residues. CDR1 is DFQATT and CDR2 is SNEGSKA in the germline V gene (reference sequence). Trimming stripped 6 bases from V and 4 bases from J, with 18 bases between. The CDR3 reads CSATGRGSLETQYF. Here the CDR3 DNA reads TGCAGTGCCACCGGCCGGGGTTCCCTAGAGACCCAGTACTTC.

As regards this clonotype: The junction does not match germline at one end; this may be a read error. The chain joins TRBV12-3 or TRBV12-4 to TRBJ2-2; 14 nucleotides line up with TRBD2. This CDR3 contains 16 residues. The chain's CDR3 is CASSLRLAGGTGEPFF. The CDR3 bases are TGTGCCAGCAGCCTCCGACTAGCGGGGGGGACCGGGGAGCCGTTTTTT.

This clonotype was counted a single time. This chain connects TRBV6-6 to TRBJ1-2; D might be TRBD1 (5 bases). This CDR3 is 12 amino acids long. Germline-derived CDR1 and CDR2 are MNHNY and SVGAGI (reference sequence). CDR3 sequence reads: CAATTGPYGYTF. In DNA, the CDR3 is TGTGCGGCAACGACGGGGCCCTATGGCTACACCTTC.

Of note for this clonotype: This may stem from a read error, because a much larger clone lies one nucleotide away. CDR3 loop: CASSVGGGGAYNEQFF. The CDR3 coding sequence is TGTGCCAGCAGCGTAGGAGGCGGGGGGGCCTACAATGAGCAGTTCTTC. This sequence joins TRBV9 and TRBJ2-1, with 9 bases fitting TRBD2. The CDR3 has 16 amino acids. CDR1 SGDLS and CDR2 YYNGEE come from the germline V gene. The junction had 3 bases not matched to a gene; V was cut back by 0 bases and J by 2 bases.

The chain links TRBV5-1 to TRBJ2-5, with 7 bases identical to TRBD1. The closer fit of TRBJ2-7 to the DNA end suggests the J call may be wrong. This CDR3 comprises 14 residues. Germline CDR1 reads SGHRS; CDR2 reads YFSETQ. Written as DNA, the CDR3 is TGCGCCAGCAGCCCGACGACAGGGATAAACGAGCAGTACTTC. Its translation is CASSPTTGINEQYF.

V usage is TRBV5-1 and J usage is TRBJ2-5, with D tentatively TRBD1 (6 bases). CDR1 SGHRS and CDR2 YFSETQ come from the germline V gene. The CDR3 length is 13 residues. V was clipped by 0 bases and J by 5 bases, with 8 bases between them. CDR3 protein: CASSLGTDETQYF. The CDR3 nucleotides read TGCGCCAGCAGCTTGGGGACAGATGAGACCCAGTACTTC.

The chain joins TRBV12-3 or TRBV12-4 to TRBJ2-3; 8 bases agree with TRBD2. V shed 5 bases and J 4 bases; nucleotides not matched to a gene: 11. This CDR3 region has 16 residues. CDR3 protein: CASSLPGRAGADTQYF. The CDR3 DNA is TGTGCCAGCAGTCTCCCGGGAAGAGCGGGGGCAGATACGCAGTATTTT.

This clonotype was detected a few times. The rearrangement links TRBV6-2 or TRBV6-3 to TRBJ2-3; no reliable D call. Trimming removed 6 bases at V and 5 bases at J, with 9 bases between. The V gene's germline CDR1 is MNHEY and CDR2 SVGEGT. CDR3 length: 12 amino acids. CDR3 residues: CASSSPRDTQYF. The CDR3 nucleotides read TGTGCCAGCAGCTCCCCACGAGATACGCAGTATTTT.

This clonotype has a handful of counts. The chain uses TRBV7-2 and TRBJ1-6, with 9 bases matching TRBD1. The CDR3 covers 15 residues. The trim removed 5 bases at V and 6 bases at J, leaving 5 bases unmatched. Germline V lookup: CDR1 SGHTA, CDR2 FQGNSA. DNA of the CDR3: TGTGCCAGCAGCGTCGGGACAGGGCTTAATTCACCCCTCCACTTT. Translated, it gives CASSVGTGLNSPLHF.

The V and J genes are TRBV2 and TRBJ2-7; D may be TRBD1 or TRBD2 (5 bases each). The germline gives CDR1 SNHLY, CDR2 FYNNEI. V was shortened by 3 bases and J by 2 bases, with 11 bases between the two germline ends. The CDR3 has 14 residues. The CDR3 sequence is CASSDGAETYEQYF. Here the CDR3 DNA reads TGTGCCAGCAGTGACGGGGCCGAAACCTACGAGCAGTACTTC.

The CDR3 nucleotides are TGTGCCATCAGGTCCAGCGACACAGATACGCAGTATTTT. This sequence encodes CAIRSSDTDTQYF. The chain combines TRBV10-3 with TRBJ2-3; D gene unclear. The germline gives CDR1 ENHRY, CDR2 SYGVKD. The V gene lost 6 bases and the J gene lost 2 bases, with 9 bases spanning the gap. The CDR3 has 13 amino acids.